This TCR beta chain was captured by sequencing in a study of identical twins. The cDNA had a unique molecular identifier and a template-switch universal primer site. TCRdb itself ran the 5' RACE reads through MiXCR, one entry per CDR3 protein. Here the sample spans 450,000 to 650,000 distinct CDR3 sequences, 13% to 15% being singletons. The study's findings and limits: With abundant cord blood beta clonotypes, insertions were fewer; memory repertoires showed no such pattern.

This clonotype was found a few times. Its antigen is as yet unknown. Trimming cost V 0 bases and J 3 bases, with 9 bases left between them. The length of the CDR3 is 15 residues. Germline CDR1 SGHAT, CDR2 FQNNGV. These data were also filed under a second study, of yellow fever vaccine responses in identical twins.

The chain joins TRBV11-2 to TRBJ2-1; TRBD1 is a possible D gene (5 bases). Material: CD4+ T cells sorted from blood. The source is a young woman in good health. This CDR3 reads CASSLERGGYNEQFF. The CDR3 bases are TGTGCCAGCAGCTTAGAAAGGGGTGGCTACAATGAGCAGTTCTTC.